These T cell receptor beta chains were read from a single sample in a study of Ad26.COV2.S vaccination and SARS-CoV-2 variants. Profiled with immunoSEQ multiplex PCR; TCRdb holds only in-frame clones, not every one. The sample carries about 350,000 clones, roughly 90% recorded once. The specimen comprised peripheral blood, sampled in a trial of Ad26.COV2.S vaccine versus placebo. These receptors originate from a person between 18 and 60 years old who received the Ad26.COV2.S COVID-19 vaccine or a placebo. Both conserved end residues are part of each CDR3. The order of the fields is CDR3 protein, V gene, clone size, J gene. Rows may omit the clone size; those that give it use once, few, many or a size class.

cdr3_aa: CATSDPRGLIYNEQFF
v_call: TRBV24-1
clone_size: NA
j_call: TRBJ2-1

cdr3_aa: CASSMYTSGEYNEQFF
v_call: TRBV7-9
clone_size: NA
j_call: TRBJ2-1

cdr3_aa: CASSLLPDPEAFF
v_call: TRBV7-9
clone_size: NA
j_call: TRBJ1-1

cdr3_aa: CASTQSSVTDTQYF
v_call: TRBV7-9
clone_size: NA
j_call: TRBJ2-3

cdr3_aa: CASSARSGQTYEQYF
v_call: TRBV18
clone_size: NA
j_call: TRBJ2-7

cdr3_aa: CASSLHRSSYEQYF
v_call: TRBV28
clone_size: NA
j_call: TRBJ2-7

cdr3_aa: CAISDYSDEQFF
v_call: TRBV10-3
clone_size: once
j_call: TRBJ2-1

cdr3_aa: CASSSQGQPKTQYF
v_call: TRBV5-4
clone_size: NA
j_call: TRBJ2-5

cdr3_aa: CASSYSGPTVEQYF
v_call: TRBV6-5
clone_size: NA
j_call: TRBJ2-7

cdr3_aa: CASSPAWGSGSQETQYF
v_call: TRBV7-2
clone_size: NA
j_call: TRBJ2-5

cdr3_aa: CASSRDLTGGEETQYF
v_call: TRBV4-2
clone_size: NA
j_call: TRBJ2-5

cdr3_aa: CASSPPNRGTEAFF
v_call: TRBV28
clone_size: NA
j_call: TRBJ1-1

cdr3_aa: CASSLASGGAQNEQFF
v_call: TRBV5-1
clone_size: NA
j_call: TRBJ2-1

cdr3_aa: CASSQDQGARSPLHF
v_call: TRBV3-1/TRBV3-2
clone_size: NA
j_call: TRBJ1-6

cdr3_aa: CASSLASENTEAFF
v_call: TRBV5-1
clone_size: few
j_call: TRBJ1-1

cdr3_aa: CASSVAERGREKLFF
v_call: TRBV9
clone_size: NA
j_call: TRBJ1-4

cdr3_aa: CASPMVGPKGNTIYF
v_call: TRBV10-1
clone_size: NA
j_call: TRBJ1-3

cdr3_aa: CASSANRPGGEQYF
v_call: TRBV2
clone_size: NA
j_call: TRBJ2-7

cdr3_aa: CASSPPGAETGATLGEKLFF
v_call: TRBV18
clone_size: few
j_call: TRBJ1-4

cdr3_aa: CASSQHRRGGQETQYF
v_call: TRBV4-3
clone_size: NA
j_call: TRBJ2-5

cdr3_aa: CASSQNDLPNTEAFF
v_call: TRBV4-2
clone_size: NA
j_call: TRBJ1-1

cdr3_aa: CASRGTGYTEAFF
v_call: TRBV2
clone_size: NA
j_call: TRBJ1-1

cdr3_aa: CASSLVGTARYGYTF
v_call: TRBV7-9
clone_size: once
j_call: TRBJ1-2

cdr3_aa: CASSLSDSNEKLFF
v_call: TRBV27
clone_size: NA
j_call: TRBJ1-4

cdr3_aa: CATSDSAGDYTEAFF
v_call: TRBV24-1
clone_size: NA
j_call: TRBJ1-1

cdr3_aa: CASSLRTEAFF
v_call: TRBV7-9
clone_size: NA
j_call: TRBJ1-1